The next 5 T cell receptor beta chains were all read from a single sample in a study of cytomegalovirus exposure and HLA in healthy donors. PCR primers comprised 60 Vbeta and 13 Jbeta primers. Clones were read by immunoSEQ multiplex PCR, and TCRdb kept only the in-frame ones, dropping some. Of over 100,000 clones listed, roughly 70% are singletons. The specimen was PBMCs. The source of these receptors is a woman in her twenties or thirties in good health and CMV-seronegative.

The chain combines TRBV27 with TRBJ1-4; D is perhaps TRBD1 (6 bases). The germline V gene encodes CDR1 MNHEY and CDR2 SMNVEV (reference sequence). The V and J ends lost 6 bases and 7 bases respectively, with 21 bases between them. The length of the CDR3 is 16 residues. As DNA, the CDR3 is TGTGCCAGCAGAGGGGGATGGTCCAGGGTTGGTGAAAAACTGTTTTTT. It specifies CASRGGWSRVGEKLFF.

CDR3 loop: CASSLYGQGAIDTQYF. CDR3 nucleotide sequence: TGCGCCAGCAGCTTGTATGGACAGGGGGCGATAGATACGCAGTATTTT. The chain uses TRBV5-1 and TRBJ2-3; 11 positions match TRBD1. The CDR3 consists of 16 residues. Germline CDR1 SGHRS, CDR2 YFSETQ. The V gene end was trimmed by 1 base and the J gene end by 5 bases; junction bases not matched to a gene: 6.

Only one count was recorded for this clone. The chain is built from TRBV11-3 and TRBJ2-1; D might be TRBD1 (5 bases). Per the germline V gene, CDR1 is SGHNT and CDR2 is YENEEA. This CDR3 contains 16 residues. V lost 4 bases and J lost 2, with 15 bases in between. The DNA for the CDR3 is TGTGCCAGCAGCTCCAGGGCGGCCCTCCCCTACAATGAGCAGTTCTTC. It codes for CASSSRAALPYNEQFF.

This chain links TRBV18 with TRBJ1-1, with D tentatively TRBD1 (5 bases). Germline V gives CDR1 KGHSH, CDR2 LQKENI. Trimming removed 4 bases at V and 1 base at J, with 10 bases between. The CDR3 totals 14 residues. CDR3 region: CASSHDRKNTEAFF. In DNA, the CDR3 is TGTGCCAGCTCACATGACAGAAAGAACACTGAAGCTTTCTTT.

Written as DNA, the CDR3 is TGTGCCATCAGTGACGGGACTAGTGGATTCACAGATACGCAGTATTTT. Residues: CAISDGTSGFTDTQYF. The chain is built from TRBV10-3 and TRBJ2-3; 8 bases are shared with TRBD2. CDR1 and CDR2 (germline): ENHRY, SYGVKD. The CDR3 extends over 16 amino acids. J gave up 2 bases and V 3 bases, and 7 bases lay outside the gene matches.